The 28 T cell receptor beta chains presented below share a single source sample, sequenced in a study of blood T cell repertoires in COVID-19 (dated by TCRdb to the early 2020s). Preparation of the library involved the immunoSEQ multiplex PCR assay. TCRdb took this table from immuneACCESS and kept in-frame rearrangements with V and J called. Such tables lack part of the clones; where checked against another copy, unresolved V genes explain under half of the gap, and the rest is unexplained. The sample data list some 370,000 clones, and around 83% of these were observed just once. Jointly, the top ten make up approximately 5.4% of the sample. Sample: PBMCs or T cells enriched from blood (not recorded which). The receptor set was obtained from a woman between 45 and 65 years old who had recovered from COVID-19.

The chain links TRBV3-1 (or the pseudogene TRBV3-2) to TRBJ1-2; no clear D. The CDR3 has 15 amino acids. Looked up from germline, CDR1 is LGHDT and CDR2 is YNNKEL (reference sequence). The V gene lost 0 bases and the J gene lost 0 bases, with 8 bases spanning the gap. CDR3: CASSQELLANYGYTF. CDR3 bases: TGTGCCAGCAGCCAAGAACTGCTGGCTAACTATGGCTACACCTTC.

This chain uses TRBV7-2 with TRBJ1-1; D is uncertain. Germline V gene data show CDR1 as SGHTA and CDR2 as FQGNSA. Trimming stripped 1 base from V and 1 base from J, with 10 bases between. The CDR3 spans 15 residues. The CDR3 loop is CASSLGHIGNTEAFF. CDR3 DNA sequence: TGTGCCAGCAGCTTAGGGCACATTGGGAACACTGAAGCTTTCTTT.

The rearrangement links TRBV6-2 or TRBV6-3 to TRBJ2-3, with a tentative D call TRBD2 (6 bases). V was clipped by 0 bases and J by 2 bases, with 12 bases between them. There are 16 residues in the CDR3. Germline-derived CDR1 and CDR2 are MNHEY and SVGEGT. The CDR3 reads CASSYSIRGNTDTQYF. DNA of the CDR3: TGTGCCAGCAGTTACTCGATTCGGGGGAACACAGATACGCAGTATTTT.

This clone was counted between two and nine times. This rearrangement joins TRBV4-1 to TRBJ1-2; 9 nucleotides match TRBD1. The CDR3 consists of 16 residues. V lost 3 bases, J lost 4 bases, and 9 bases stayed unmatched. The germline V gene has CDR1 MGHRA and CDR2 YSYEKL. This CDR3 is CASSHRDRERIYGYTF. DNA of the CDR3: TGCGCCAGCAGCCACCGGGACAGGGAGCGGATCTATGGCTACACCTTC.

V is TRBV5-1 and J is TRBJ2-3; 8 nucleotides agree with TRBD2. CDR1 SGHRS and CDR2 YFSETQ come from the germline V gene. The CDR3 is made up of 18 amino acids. V shed 7 bases and J 0 bases; nucleotides not matched to a gene: 16. This chain's CDR3 is CASGSPGLAGGSTDTQYF. CDR3 DNA: TGCGCCAGCGGTTCCCCCGGGCTAGCGGGTGGTAGCACAGATACGCAGTATTTT.

The J gene is TRBJ2-7, the V gene TRBV14; 10 nucleotides line up with TRBD1. This CDR3 is 14 amino acids long. Germline V gene data show CDR1 as SGHDN and CDR2 as FVKESK. Trimming took 4 bases from V and 4 from J; bases not matched to a gene: 4. The CDR3 DNA reads as TGTGCCAGCAGCCCTGGGACAGGGGTGTACGAGCAGTACTTC. Translated, it gives CASSPGTGVYEQYF.

The chain couples TRBV2 to TRBJ2-7, with D possibly TRBD2 on 8 matching bases. V was trimmed by 7 bases and J by 4 bases, leaving 20 bases between them. This CDR3 spans 15 amino acids. CDR1 SNHLY and CDR2 FYNNEI come from the germline V gene. CDR3 loop: CASKGATSGRYEQYF. The CDR3 region has the DNA TGTGCCAGCAAGGGGGCGACAAGCGGGAGATACGAGCAGTACTTC.

The table lists this clone with a count of one. The V call is TRBV30, the J call TRBJ1-5, with D unresolved. The CDR3 runs to 14 residues. V lost 1 base and J lost 2, with 9 bases in between. Germline values: CDR1 GTSNPN, CDR2 SVGIG (reference sequence). CDR3 residues: CAWSGHGGNQPQHF. CDR3 bases: TGTGCCTGGAGTGGGCACGGAGGCAATCAGCCCCAGCATTTT.

This clone was picked up a small number of times. The genes are TRBV9 and TRBJ1-1; tentative D call: TRBD1 (5 bases). The CDR3 spans 15 residues. Germline V gene lookup returns CDR1 SGDLS and CDR2 YYNGEE. With 0 bases removed from V and 7 bases from J, the gap between germline ends came to 16 bases. This chain's CDR3 is CASSVAPVSGGEAFF. In DNA form, the CDR3 reads TGTGCCAGCAGCGTAGCCCCTGTCTCGGGGGGTGAAGCTTTCTTT. Full variable domain (remainder filled in from reference TRBV9 and TRBJ1-1): DSGVTQTPKHLITATGQRVTLRCSPRSGDLSVYWYQQSLDQGLQFLIQYYNGEERAKGNILERFSAQQFPDLHSELNLSSLELGDSALYFCASSVAPVSGGEAFFGQGTRLTVV.

The chain employs TRBV7-8 and TRBJ1-2; perhaps TRBD1 as D (6 bases). The V gene lost 2 bases and the J gene lost 1 base, with 8 bases spanning the gap. CDR3 length equals 14 residues. Germline V CDR1 and CDR2: SGHVS, FQNEAQ. The CDR3 coding sequence is TGTGCCAGCAGCTTACGACAGGATAACTATGGCTACACCTTC. Translated: CASSLRQDNYGYTF. Using reference TRBV7-8 and TRBJ1-2 for the parts outside the CDR3, the full variable domain is GAGVSQSPRYKVAKRGQDVALRCDPISGHVSLFWYQQALGQGPEFLTYFQNEAQLDKSGLPSDRFFAERPEGSVSTLKIQRTQQEDSAVYLCASSLRQDNYGYTFGSGTRLTVV.

The chain is built from TRBV5-1 and TRBJ1-3; a possible D gene is TRBD1 (5 bases). This CDR3 has 15 amino acids. Germline V CDR1 and CDR2: SGHRS, YFSETQ. Deletions cut 6 bases from V and 3 bases from J, with 16 bases between. The CDR3 nucleotides are TGCGCCAGCACCCTCGGGGGGACGGGTGGAAACACCATATATTTT. Translation: CASTLGGTGGNTIYF.

The V gene is TRBV7-8, the J gene TRBJ2-7; 8 bases are a match to TRBD1. CDR1 and CDR2 from the germline V gene are SGHVS and FQNEAQ. This CDR3 contains 11 residues. J was trimmed by 5 bases and V by 9 bases; bases with no gene match: 3. The CDR3 nucleotides read TGTGCCAGTAAGACAGGGGACGAGCAGTACTTC. Amino acids: CASKTGDEQYF.

This chain joins TRBV27 and TRBJ2-3; 11 bases align to TRBD2. This CDR3 region has 16 residues. Germline trimming cut 2 bases from V and 6 bases from J; bases unmatched to any gene: 7. Germline V gene lookup returns CDR1 MNHEY and CDR2 SMNVEV (reference sequence). CDR3 DNA: TGTGCCAGCAGTTTAACAACTAGCGGGGGTTCGGATACGCAGTATTTT. Residues: CASSLTTSGGSDTQYF.

The rearrangement links TRBV24-1 to TRBJ2-2; 8 nucleotides match TRBD1. The CDR3 spans 14 residues. Trimming cost V 7 bases and J 2 bases; bases outside gene matches: 2. Germline V gene lookup returns CDR1 KGHDR and CDR2 SFDVKD. The CDR3 nucleotides are TGTGCCACCAGGGACAGGGAAAACACCGGGGAGCTGTTTTTT. As protein: CATRDRENTGELFF.

With respect to this clone: Other nucleotide sequences in the sample specify the same CDR3. This chain uses TRBV19 with TRBJ1-3; no firm D call. Deletions cut 2 bases from V and 0 bases from J, with 5 bases between. Germline loops: CDR1 LNHDA, CDR2 SQIVND (reference sequence). The CDR3 length is 14 residues. The chain's CDR3 is CASSIMSSGNTIYF. The DNA of the CDR3 is TGTGCCAGTAGTATAATGAGCTCTGGAAACACCATATATTTT.

V is TRBV30 and J is TRBJ1-1; TRBD1 matches at 7 bases. This CDR3 region has 15 residues. Germline-derived CDR1 and CDR2 are GTSNPN and SVGIG (reference sequence). V trimming: 3 bases; J trimming: 5 bases; junction bases outside the gene matches: 12. The CDR3 sequence is CAWRQRRGLGTEAFF. CDR3 nucleotides: TGTGCCTGGAGGCAGAGAAGGGGGCTAGGGACTGAAGCTTTCTTT.

CDR3 region: CASGPTTDSYYGYTF. As DNA, the CDR3 is TGTGCTAGTGGTCCAACCACGGACAGTTACTATGGCTACACCTTC. The genes are TRBV12-5 and TRBJ1-2; weak D call: TRBD1 (6 bases). Per germline, CDR1 LGHNT and CDR2 FRNRAP. This CDR3 is built from 15 residues. V dropped 5 bases and J dropped 3 bases, with 16 bases sitting between them.

V is TRBV9 and J is TRBJ1-3; D gene unclear. The CDR3 is made up of 22 amino acids. The germline V and J ends were trimmed by 0 bases and 0 bases, with 28 bases remaining between them. Germline CDR1 reads SGDLS; CDR2 reads YYNGEE. The chain's CDR3 is CASSVEEDYPKAPFSSGNTIYF. CDR3 in DNA: TGTGCCAGCAGCGTAGAGGAAGACTACCCAAAGGCTCCTTTCAGCTCTGGAAACACCATATATTTT.

This chain uses TRBV5-1 with TRBJ1-1; D is uncertain. This CDR3 is built from 13 residues. Trimming pared 1 base from V and 5 bases from J, leaving 9 bases between. Germline V gives CDR1 SGHRS, CDR2 YFSETQ. This CDR3 is CASSLSRETEAFF. The CDR3 nucleotides read TGCGCCAGCAGCTTGAGCCGGGAAACTGAAGCTTTCTTT.

This chain links TRBV19 with TRBJ1-3; 11 bases map to TRBD1. The CDR3 loop spans 17 amino acids. Losses at the gene ends were 5 bases for V and 1 base for J; bases not matched to a gene: 7. Per germline, CDR1 LNHDA and CDR2 SQIVND (reference sequence). The CDR3 reads CASSYSGTGGSGNTIYF. In DNA form, the CDR3 reads TGTGCCAGTAGTTACTCCGGGACAGGGGGTTCTGGAAACACCATATATTTT.

The V call is TRBV19, the J call TRBJ1-5, with TRBD1 matching 11 bases. V was clipped by 7 bases and J by 7 bases; unmatched bases: 15. From germline, CDR1 is LNHDA and CDR2 SQIVND (reference sequence). CDR3 size: 17 residues. The CDR3 DNA is TGTGCCAGTACCCAACGAGGGACAGGGGGGAATTTACAGCCCCAGCATTTT. Translation: CASTQRGTGGNLQPQHF.

This clone is a singleton in its sample. The gene calls are TRBV18 and TRBJ2-1; 11 bases agree with TRBD2. V gave up 2 bases and J gave up 13 bases; unmatched junction bases: 7. Germline CDR1 KGHSH, CDR2 LQKENI. The CDR3 contains 14 residues. Written as DNA, the CDR3 is TGTGCCAGCTCACCAAAGACTAGCGGGGCTTCACAGTTCTTC. The encoded protein is CASSPKTSGASQFF.

In DNA form, the CDR3 reads TGTGCCAGCAGCGTAGGAGGGGGCCAGAGCTATGGCTACACCTTC. It specifies CASSVGGGQSYGYTF. The chain recombines TRBV9 with TRBJ1-2, with 7 bases fitting TRBD1. The CDR3 length is 15 residues. Trimming took 0 bases from V and 4 from J; bases not matched to a gene: 6. Germline V gene data show CDR1 as SGDLS and CDR2 as YYNGEE.

This chain connects TRBV10-2 to TRBJ2-1; 11 bases are a match to TRBD2. There are 16 residues in the CDR3. V lost 6 bases, J lost 2 bases, and 6 bases stayed unmatched. Looked up from germline, CDR1 is WSHSY and CDR2 is SAAADI. In nucleotides, the CDR3 is TGCGCCAGCAGGAGAACTAGCGGGGGCGCCTACAATGAGCAGTTCTTC. It specifies CASRRTSGGAYNEQFF.

The chain couples TRBV7-9 to TRBJ1-2, with TRBD1 matching 8 bases. J gave up 5 bases and V 5 bases, and 10 bases lay outside the gene matches. CDR3 size: 15 residues. Germline V lookup: CDR1 SEHNR, CDR2 FQNEAQ (reference sequence). The CDR3 DNA reads TGTGCCAGCAGCATAGGTCAGGGGGCATTTTATGGCTACACCTTC. This gives the protein CASSIGQGAFYGYTF. The entire variable domain, with the rest obtained from reference TRBV7-9 and TRBJ1-2, is as follows: DTGVSQNPRHKITKRGQNVTFRCDPISEHNRLYWYRQTLGQGPEFLTYFQNEAQLEKSRLLSDRFSAERPKGSFSTLEIQRTEQGDSAMYLCASSIGQGAFYGYTFGSGTRLTVV.

The chain employs TRBV27 and TRBJ1-6; D uncertain. The CDR3 sequence is 15 residues long. Germline V gene lookup returns CDR1 MNHEY and CDR2 SMNVEV (reference sequence). The germline V and J ends were trimmed by 2 bases and 7 bases, with 12 bases remaining between them. The CDR3 protein is CASSLVGGTNSPLHF. The CDR3 DNA is TGTGCCAGCAGTTTAGTTGGAGGTACGAATTCACCCCTCCACTTT.

There are a few counts of this clone. V usage is TRBV4-1 and J usage is TRBJ1-1, with TRBD1 identical over 10 bases. The CDR3 consists of 15 residues. V lost 3 bases, J lost 7 bases, and 8 bases stayed unmatched. Germline V gene sequence: CDR1 MGHRA, CDR2 YSYEKL. The CDR3 nucleotides are TGCGCCAGCAGCCAGGGACAGGGGCGACACAATGAAGCTTTCTTT. Protein: CASSQGQGRHNEAFF.

The chain employs TRBV7-2 and TRBJ2-2, with 9 bases identical to TRBD2. CDR3 length: 18 residues. V was clipped by 5 bases and J by 4 bases; unmatched bases: 14. CDR1 is SGHTA, CDR2 FQGNSA, per germline. The CDR3 region is CASSPDLIAGVATGELFF. As DNA, the CDR3 is TGTGCCAGCAGCCCGGACCTTATAGCGGGAGTGGCCACCGGGGAGCTGTTTTTT.